These 20 T cell receptor beta chains were sequenced from one sample in a study of Graves' ophthalmopathy and Graves' hyperthyroidism. RNA transcripts were the source from which TCR beta CDR3 regions were amplified. Following a first-round RT-PCR that used HTBI primers, a second-round multiplex PCR was carried out. Each CDR3 protein is one row after TCRdb ran MiXCR on the multiplex PCR reads. Counted here are approximately 700,000 distinct CDR3 sequences, approximately 40% occurring once; the ten biggest clones make up less than 55%. Sequenced sample: peripheral blood. The receptor source for this set is an adult man with Graves' ophthalmopathy.

This chain joins TRBV7-9 and TRBJ2-7, with D perhaps given as TRBD1 or TRBD2 (5 bases each). Germline-derived CDR1 and CDR2 are SEHNR and FQNEAQ (reference sequence). This CDR3 contains 14 residues. Deletions cut 6 bases from V and 2 bases from J, with 14 bases between. This chain's CDR3 is CASSEAGTPYEQYF. The CDR3 DNA reads as TGTGCCAGCAGTGAAGCAGGGACGCCCTACGAGCAGTACTTC.

A remark on this clonotype: The junction departs from germline at one end; a sequencing error may be responsible. The chain carries TRBV7-2 and TRBJ2-7; D uncertain. The germline V gene encodes CDR1 SGHTA and CDR2 FQGNSA. The CDR3 consists of 14 residues. CDR3 sequence: CVSSWGVSAYEQYF. CDR3 DNA sequence: TGTGTCAGCAGCTGGGGTGTTTCGGCCTACGAGCAGTACTTC.

The chain recombines TRBV19 with TRBJ1-5, with D perhaps TRBD1 (6 bases). The germline gives CDR1 LNHDA, CDR2 SQIVND (reference sequence). Trimming took 5 bases from V and 6 from J, leaving 14 bases between them. CDR3 length: 14 residues. The CDR3 reads CASSPGHGCQPQHF. CDR3 coding DNA: TGTGCCAGTAGTCCGGGACACGGCTGTCAGCCCCAGCATTTT.

This clonotype has only a few counts. V usage is TRBV12-3 or TRBV12-4 and J usage is TRBJ2-7; D gene uncertain. V was cut by 6 bases and J by 1 base, with 13 bases left in between. This CDR3 region has 14 residues. In nucleotides, the CDR3 is TGTGCCAGCAGCAACCGACCGCGATCCTACGAGCAGTACTTC. It codes for CASSNRPRSYEQYF.

To note about this clonotype: A much larger clone lies a single base off, so this may be a read error. The CDR3 ends on some other residue instead of the conserved phenylalanine or tryptophan, so this is likely a read error. The chain joins TRBV7-9 to TRBJ2-7, with 8 bases that match TRBD2. The CDR3 runs to 13 residues. The germline V gene has CDR1 SEHNR and CDR2 FQNEAQ (reference sequence). CDR3 bases: TGTGCTAGCAGCTTCGGGGGGGCGGAGGAGCAGTACCTC. As protein: CASSFGGAEEQYL.

This clonotype was detected only a few times. This chain joins TRBV12-3 or TRBV12-4 and TRBJ1-4, with D uncertain. V was trimmed by 6 bases and J by 8 bases, leaving 13 bases between them. The CDR3 is 13 amino acids. CDR3 sequence: CASSSGIFEKLFF. The CDR3 DNA is TGTGCCAGCAGCTCCGGGATTTTCGAAAAACTGTTTTTT.

The CDR3 here is CASFSEYNSPLHF. DNA of the CDR3: TGTGCCAGTTTCAGCGAGTATAATTCACCCCTCCACTTT. The V and J genes are TRBV25-1 and TRBJ1-6, with unresolved D. Trimming took 9 bases from V and 4 from J, leaving 10 bases between them. Germline V gene sequence: CDR1 MGHDK, CDR2 SYGVNS. The CDR3 has 13 residues.

This sequence joins TRBV7-9 and TRBJ2-5; the match to TRBD2 covers 8 bases. Trimming removed 5 bases from V and 1 base from J; junction bases left unmatched: 6. There are 15 residues in the CDR3. Germline V gives CDR1 SEHNR, CDR2 FQNEAQ (reference sequence). CDR3 coding DNA: TGTGCCAGCAGCCAAGATGCGGGGGGCCAAGAGACCCAGTACTTC. Protein: CASSQDAGGQETQYF.

This clonotype was seen only a few times. This sequence joins TRBV20-1 and TRBJ2-5, with D maybe TRBD2 (6 bases). The germline V gene has CDR1 DFQATT and CDR2 SNEGSKA (reference sequence). Trimming stripped 0 bases from V and 0 bases from J, with 11 bases between. The CDR3 covers 15 residues. CDR3 amino acids: CSARDWRDDQETQYF. CDR3 DNA sequence: TGCAGTGCTAGAGACTGGCGGGACGACCAAGAGACCCAGTACTTC.

This clonotype was counted a few times. The rearrangement joins TRBV7-2 to TRBJ1-2, with D unresolved. V dropped 5 bases and J dropped 6 bases, with 19 bases sitting between them. CDR3 length: 15 residues. CDR1 is SGHTA, CDR2 FQGNSA, per germline. DNA of the CDR3: TGTGCCAGCAGCCAAGTCTCAGGATCCCAAAATGGCTACACCTTC. Translating gives CASSQVSGSQNGYTF.

The chain has TRBV12-3 or TRBV12-4 and TRBJ1-6, with TRBD1 matching over 8 bases. J gave up 5 bases and V 7 bases, and 7 bases lay outside the gene matches. The CDR3 loop spans 15 amino acids. The CDR3 DNA sequence: TGTGCCAGCAAAACTAGACAGGGGAATAATTCACCCCTCCACTTT. This sequence encodes CASKTRQGNNSPLHF.

Comment on this clonotype: Given a much more abundant clone one base away, this may be a read error. This is likely a read error, given that the CDR3 carries no conserved phenylalanine or tryptophan at its end. The chain has TRBV19 and TRBJ1-4; weak D call: TRBD1 (6 bases). V was shortened by 2 bases and J by 8 bases, with 12 bases between the two germline ends. CDR3 size: 14 residues. Germline CDR1 LNHDA, CDR2 SQIVND (reference sequence). CDR3 nucleotides: TGTGCCAGTAGTATATCCGGGGGCAAGGAAAAACTGTTTCTT. Translation gives CASSISGGKEKLFL.

This clonotype has just a few counts. The CDR3 DNA reads as TGTGCCAGCAGCTACGGGACAGGCGAAAAACTGTTTTTT. Its protein product is CASSYGTGEKLFF. The chain is built from TRBV3-1 and TRBJ1-4; 8 nucleotides agree with TRBD1. Germline V lookup: CDR1 LGHDT, CDR2 YNNKEL (reference sequence). The length of the CDR3 is 13 residues. V dropped 5 bases and J dropped 8; count of bases not matched to a gene: 4.

This clonotype was seen a few times. The J gene is TRBJ1-2, the V gene TRBV7-9, with 7 positions matching TRBD1. Germline assignment: CDR1 SEHNR and CDR2 FQNEAQ (reference sequence). There are 16 residues in the CDR3. Trimming removed 2 bases from V and 2 bases from J; junction bases left unmatched: 8. CDR3 amino acids: CASSLPLTGKNYGYTF. The CDR3 region has the DNA TGTGCCAGCAGCTTACCCCTGACAGGGAAGAACTATGGCTACACCTTC.

In its sample, this clonotype was seen a few times. The gene calls are TRBV7-9 and TRBJ2-7, with 11 positions matching TRBD2. The CDR3 consists of 16 residues. Trimming removed 4 bases from V and 6 bases from J; junction bases left unmatched: 11. Germline V CDR1 and CDR2: SEHNR, FQNEAQ (reference sequence). The CDR3 bases are TGTGCCAGCAGCTCAACCACTAGCGGGAGAAGAATCGAGCAGTACTTC. Protein sequence: CASSSTTSGRRIEQYF.

This sequence joins TRBV2 and TRBJ1-2; 10 bases agree with TRBD1. The CDR3 spans 16 residues. Germline values: CDR1 SNHLY, CDR2 FYNNEI. Trimming took 7 bases from V and 8 from J; bases not matched to a gene: 16. CDR3 loop: CASIFWGQGSSHGYTF. The CDR3 nucleotides read TGTGCCAGCATTTTTTGGGGACAGGGGTCTTCCCACGGCTACACCTTC.

This clonotype was counted between two and nine times. The V and J genes are TRBV7-9 and TRBJ1-2, with 9 bases fitting TRBD1. J was trimmed by 4 bases and V by 3 bases; bases with no gene match: 6. Germline V gene lookup returns CDR1 SEHNR and CDR2 FQNEAQ (reference sequence). The CDR3 is 15 amino acids. The CDR3 DNA reads as TGTGCCAGCAGCTTTGGACAGGGGTACGGCTATGGCTACACCTTC. Amino acids: CASSFGQGYGYGYTF.

The V call is TRBV11-1, the J call TRBJ1-6; TRBD1 agrees at 8 bases. J lost 9 bases, V lost 5 bases, and 6 bases had no gene match. Germline CDR1 and CDR2: SGHAT and FQDESV (reference sequence). CDR3 length: 14 amino acids. The CDR3 region has the DNA TGTGCCAGCAGCGTCGGGACAGGTCGTTCACCCCTCCACTTT. This translates into CASSVGTGRSPLHF. Full variable domain (remainder filled in from reference TRBV11-1 and TRBJ1-6): EAEVAQSPRYKITEKSQAVAFWCDPISGHATLYWYRQILGQGPELLVQFQDESVVDDSQLPKDRFSAERLKGVDSTLKIQPAELGDSAMYLCASSVGTGRSPLHFGNGTRLTVT.

This clonotype has a count of ten or more. This chain uses TRBV2 with TRBJ1-5, with D possibly matching TRBD1 (6 bases). The germline V gene has CDR1 SNHLY and CDR2 FYNNEI. This CDR3 is 13 amino acids long. V gave up 6 bases and J gave up 5 bases, with 11 bases separating them. In DNA form, the CDR3 reads TGTGCCAGCAGCCAGGACAGATATCAGCCCCAGCATTTT. Its translation: CASSQDRYQPQHF.

Ten or more counts support this clonotype. The chain has TRBV25-1 and TRBJ2-5, with a weak D call TRBD2 (5 bases). Trimming left V 9 bases short and J 2 bases short, with 13 bases between. From germline, CDR1 is MGHDK and CDR2 SYGVNS. This CDR3 has 13 amino acids. Here the CDR3 reads CARFRTGQETQYF. CDR3 nucleotides: TGTGCCAGATTTAGGACGGGACAAGAGACCCAGTACTTC. Drawing the rest from reference TRBV25-1 and TRBJ2-5, the complete variable domain is EADIYQTPRYLVIGTGKKITLECSQTMGHDKMYWYQQDPGMELHLIHYSYGVNSTEKGDLSSESTVSRIRTEHFPLTLESARPSHTSQYLCARFRTGQETQYFGPGTRLLVL.